Each of the 7 T cell receptor beta chains below was sequenced from the same sample in a study of radiation and T cells in renal cell carcinoma (TCRdb year 2020). The library was built by means of the immunoSEQ multiplex PCR assay. TCRdb took this table from immuneACCESS and kept in-frame rearrangements with V and J called. Such tables lack part of the clones; where checked against another copy, unresolved V genes explain under half of the gap, and the rest is unexplained. The sample table holds approximately 85,000 clones, of which around 89% were seen once. Jointly, the top ten make up over 5.5% of the sample. Sample time point, as interpreted from the label and publication: blood 4 weeks post-SBRT, at nephrectomy. The treatment or condition label of this sample denotes: 15 Gy SBRT to primary tumor, nephrectomy 4 weeks later. Sequenced here: blood, sampled from a patient whose treatment included radiotherapy and nephrectomy. The receptors shown here come from a woman between 65 and 79 years old with renal cell carcinoma.

This chain connects TRBV6-6 to TRBJ2-7, with a weak D call TRBD2 (6 bases). From germline, CDR1 is MNHNY and CDR2 SVGAGI (reference sequence). This CDR3 region has 14 residues. With 6 bases removed from V and 3 bases from J, the gap between germline ends came to 15 bases. This chain's CDR3 is CASRAGTRGYEQYF. For the CDR3, the DNA is TGTGCCAGCAGAGCCGGGACTCGAGGCTACGAGCAGTACTTC.

The chain uses TRBV7-2 and TRBJ2-7, with unresolved D. Germline CDR1 and CDR2: SGHTA and FQGNSA. This CDR3 region has 12 residues. Trimming left V 5 bases short and J 3 bases short, with 8 bases between. The DNA for the CDR3 is TGTGCCAGCAGCGCCTCTCACTACGAGCAGTACTTC. Translated: CASSASHYEQYF.

The J gene is TRBJ2-2, the V gene TRBV11-3, with a tentative D call TRBD2 (5 bases). This CDR3 is built from 14 residues. Germline assignment: CDR1 SGHNT and CDR2 YENEEA. The germline V and J ends were trimmed by 1 base and 4 bases, with 7 bases remaining between them. The CDR3 loop is CASSLGGFTGELFF. The CDR3 nucleotides read TGTGCCAGCAGCTTAGGCGGGTTCACCGGGGAGCTGTTTTTT.

This clone was seen just once. This chain connects TRBV5-1 to TRBJ1-2; D not resolved. Germline CDR1 and CDR2: SGHRS and YFSETQ. The V gene lost 0 bases and the J gene lost 14 bases, with 14 bases spanning the gap. This CDR3 region has 12 residues. CDR3 sequence reads: CASSLAGLAGTF. The CDR3 nucleotides are TGCGCCAGCAGCTTGGCCGGGTTGGCGGGAACCTTC.

CDR3 sequence (DNA): TGTGCCAGTAGAAGGGGCGGGGGCTCCTACGAGCAGTACTTC. This translates into CASRRGGGSYEQYF. V usage is TRBV19 and J usage is TRBJ2-7, with 7 bases fitting TRBD2. CDR3 length: 14 amino acids. Trimming at V came to 6 bases and at J to 0 bases, leaving 5 bases not matched to a gene. CDR1 LNHDA and CDR2 SQIVND come from the germline V gene (reference sequence). Full variable domain (missing parts from reference TRBV19 and TRBJ2-7): DGGITQSPKYLFRKEGQNVTLSCEQNLNHDAMYWYRQDPGQGLRLIYYSQIVNDFQKGDIAEGYSVSREKKESFPLTVTSAQKNPTAFYLCASRRGGGSYEQYFGPGTRLTVT.

This chain uses TRBV7-8 with TRBJ1-5; 7 nucleotides match TRBD1. In germline, CDR1 is SGHVS, CDR2 FQNEAQ. V shed 1 base, J shed 1 base, and the junction held 1 base outside the gene matches. The CDR3 is 15 amino acids. The CDR3 loop reads CASSLVQGSNQPQHF. The CDR3, as DNA: TGTGCCAGCAGCTTAGTACAGGGGAGCAATCAGCCCCAGCATTTT. Full variable domain (rest looked up from reference TRBV7-8 and TRBJ1-5): GAGVSQSPRYKVAKRGQDVALRCDPISGHVSLFWYQQALGQGPEFLTYFQNEAQLDKSGLPSDRFFAERPEGSVSTLKIQRTQQEDSAVYLCASSLVQGSNQPQHFGDGTRLSIL.

This clone was picked up a small number of times. The chain combines TRBV6-1 with TRBJ1-5, with 11 bases lining up with TRBD1. Germline loops: CDR1 MNHNS, CDR2 SASEGT. The CDR3 has 15 amino acids. V lost 5 bases to trimming and J lost 6 bases; unmatched junction nucleotides: 6. In DNA, the CDR3 is TGTGCCAGCAGTCAAGGACAGGGGGCCTTTCAGCCCCAGCATTTT. Its protein is CASSQGQGAFQPQHF.